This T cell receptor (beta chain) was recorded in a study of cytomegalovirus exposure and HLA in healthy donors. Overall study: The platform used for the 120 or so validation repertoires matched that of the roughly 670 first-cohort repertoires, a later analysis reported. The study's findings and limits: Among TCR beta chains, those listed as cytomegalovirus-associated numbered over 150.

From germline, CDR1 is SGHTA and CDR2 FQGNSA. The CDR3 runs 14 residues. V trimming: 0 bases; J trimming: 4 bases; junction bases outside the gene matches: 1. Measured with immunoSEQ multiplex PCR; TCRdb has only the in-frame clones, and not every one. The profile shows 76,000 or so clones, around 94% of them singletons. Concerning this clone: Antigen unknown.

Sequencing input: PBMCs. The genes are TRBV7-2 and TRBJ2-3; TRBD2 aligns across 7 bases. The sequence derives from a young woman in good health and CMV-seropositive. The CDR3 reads CASSLAGGADTQYF. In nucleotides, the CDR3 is TGTGCCAGCAGCTTAGCGGGAGGGGCAGATACGCAGTATTTT.